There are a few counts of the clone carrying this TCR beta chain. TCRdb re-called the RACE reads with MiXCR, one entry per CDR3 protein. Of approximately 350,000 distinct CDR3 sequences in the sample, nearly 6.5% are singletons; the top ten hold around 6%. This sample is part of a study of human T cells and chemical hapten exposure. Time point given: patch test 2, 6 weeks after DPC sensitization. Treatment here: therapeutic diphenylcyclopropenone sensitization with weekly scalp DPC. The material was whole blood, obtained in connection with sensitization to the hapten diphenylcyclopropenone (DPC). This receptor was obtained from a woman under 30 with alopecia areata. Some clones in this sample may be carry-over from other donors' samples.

The CDR3 bases are TGCGCCAGCAGCCCTGGGGGACTGGACTATTCCTACGAGCAGTACTTC. Its protein product is CASSPGGLDYSYEQYF. The chain has TRBV4-3 and TRBJ2-7; a weak D match, TRBD2 (6 bases). The CDR3 consists of 16 residues. Germline V CDR1 and CDR2: LGHNA, YSLEER. Trimming removed 4 bases from V and 1 base from J, with 17 bases in between.